These 3 T cell receptor beta chains originate from one sample sequenced in a study of blood T cells in healthy people across ages. Combining a sample-barcoded 5' primer with a J-beta primer mix, a second PCR ran for about 7 to 12 cycles. TCRdb processed the 5' RACE reads anew with MiXCR; each CDR3 protein has one entry. This sample has 550,000 to 800,000 distinct CDR3 sequences, with around 20% found just once. Sequenced input: blood. The origin of the receptors is a man in his 70s in good health.

The chain employs TRBV19 and TRBJ2-7, with a weak D call TRBD1 (6 bases). This CDR3 has 15 amino acids. Between the trimmed V and J ends, which lost 8 bases and 0 bases, there was a span of 17 bases. The germline V gene encodes CDR1 LNHDA and CDR2 SQIVND (reference sequence). CDR3 DNA: TGTGCCAGTCGCTACAGGGCTCGGAGCTCCTACGAGCAGTACTTC. This codes for CASRYRARSSYEQYF.

This clonotype was observed a few times. The chain carries TRBV20-1 and TRBJ1-1; a weak D match, TRBD1 (5 bases). Germline V lookup: CDR1 DFQATT, CDR2 SNEGSKA (reference sequence). CDR3 length equals 12 residues. Trimming pared 3 bases from V and 5 bases from J, leaving 10 bases between. The CDR3, as DNA: TGCAGTGCTAGTCCAGGGTTGACTGAAGCTTTCTTT. As protein: CSASPGLTEAFF.

The V call is TRBV6-2 or TRBV6-3, the J call TRBJ2-1, with 12 bases matching TRBD2. This CDR3 has 16 residues. Germline lookup yields CDR1 MNHEY and CDR2 SVGEGT. V trimming: 8 bases; J trimming: 0 bases; junction bases outside the gene matches: 5. CDR3 nucleotide sequence: TGTGCCAGCGGGACTAGCGGGCCGAGCTCCTACAATGAGCAGTTCTTC. It encodes CASGTSGPSSYNEQFF.